The 15 T cell receptor beta chains given below trace back to one sample, sequenced in a study of blood T cells in healthy people across ages. Using a J-beta primer mix together with a sample-barcoded 5' primer, a second PCR was run for roughly 7 to 12 cycles. A single record per CDR3 protein comes from TCRdb applying MiXCR to the 5' RACE reads. The sample lists roughly 1,300,000 distinct CDR3 sequences, 45% to 70% occurring once. Sequenced: blood. The receptors derive from a man aged 18 to 30 in good health.

The chain joins TRBV20-1 to TRBJ2-7, with D tentatively TRBD1 or TRBD2 (5 bases each). The CDR3 runs 12 residues. Germline V gene lookup returns CDR1 DFQATT and CDR2 SNEGSKA (reference sequence). V dropped 4 bases and J dropped 5 bases, with 12 bases sitting between them. DNA of the CDR3: TGCAGTGCTACTGGGACCCAAAACGAGCAGTACTTC. Its translation is CSATGTQNEQYF.

The chain joins TRBV5-1 to TRBJ2-4; 10 bases are a match to TRBD1. J was trimmed by 1 base and V by 4 bases; bases with no gene match: 5. The CDR3 spans 16 residues. Germline-derived CDR1 and CDR2 are SGHRS and YFSETQ. The CDR3 DNA reads TGCGCCAGCAGCATAAGACAGGGGGCTGCCAAAAACATTCAGTACTTC. Protein: CASSIRQGAAKNIQYF. The full variable domain, completed using reference TRBV5-1 and TRBJ2-4, is KAGVTQTPRYLIKTRGQQVTLSCSPISGHRSVSWYQQTPGQGLQFLFEYFSETQRNKGNFPGRFSGRQFSNSRSEMNVSTLELGDSALYLCASSIRQGAAKNIQYFGAGTRLSVL.

This chain joins TRBV2 and TRBJ2-7, with D perhaps TRBD1 (5 bases). Germline lookup yields CDR1 SNHLY and CDR2 FYNNEI. There are 13 residues in the CDR3. V dropped 7 bases and J dropped 6 bases, with 16 bases sitting between them. The CDR3 coding sequence is TGTGCCAGCATCAGGGCCTACCCCGGCGAGCAGTACTTC. Translated, it gives CASIRAYPGEQYF. The whole variable domain, remainder taken from reference TRBV2 and TRBJ2-7, is EPEVTQTPSHQVTQMGQEVILRCVPISNHLYFYWYRQILGQKVEFLVSFYNNEISEKSEIFDDQFSVERPDGSNFTLKIRSTKLEDSAMYFCASIRAYPGEQYFGPGTRLTVT.

The rearrangement joins TRBV14 to TRBJ1-1; TRBD1 aligns across 7 bases. The CDR3 covers 15 residues. Germline V gene lookup returns CDR1 SGHDN and CDR2 FVKESK. Unmatched junction bases numbered 10, after V lost 4 bases and J lost 5 bases. CDR3 protein: CASSLEDRTQTEAFF. The CDR3 DNA is TGTGCCAGCAGCCTAGAGGACAGGACCCAGACTGAAGCTTTCTTT.

This clonotype has a single count. The genes are TRBV13 and TRBJ2-3; D not resolved. CDR1 PRHDT and CDR2 FYEKMQ come from the germline V gene (reference sequence). CDR3 size: 13 residues. V lost 6 bases and J 3 bases, leaving 10 bases between the germline ends. The CDR3 protein is CASRARLTDTQYF. CDR3 in DNA: TGTGCCAGCAGGGCTAGGCTAACAGATACGCAGTATTTT.

There are a few counts of this clonotype. This chain joins TRBV4-1 and TRBJ2-1; 8 bases line up with TRBD2. Trimming took 3 bases from V and 8 from J; bases not matched to a gene: 9. CDR1 and CDR2 from the germline V gene are MGHRA and YSYEKL. This CDR3 has 15 amino acids. The CDR3 coding sequence is TGCGCCAGCAGCCACATAGCGGGACGTTCGGATGAGCAGTTCTTC. Protein product: CASSHIAGRSDEQFF.

The J gene is TRBJ2-7, the V gene TRBV2; TRBD1 matches 8 bases. The CDR3 has 14 amino acids. Germline assignment: CDR1 SNHLY and CDR2 FYNNEI. J lost 3 bases, V lost 6 bases, and 7 bases had no gene match. The CDR3 nucleotides read TGTGCCAGCAGGAGGACAGGGAAGGACTACGAGCAGTACTTC. Translated: CASRRTGKDYEQYF.

The chain carries TRBV5-6 and TRBJ2-5; TRBD1 agrees at 10 bases. The germline V gene has CDR1 SGHDT and CDR2 YYEEEE. V shed 6 bases, J shed 1 base, and the junction held 15 bases outside the gene matches. The CDR3 spans 18 residues. The CDR3 here is CASIIYTGTGVIQETQYF. CDR3 DNA sequence: TGTGCCAGCATCATCTATACCGGGACAGGGGTGATCCAAGAGACCCAGTACTTC.

The rearrangement joins TRBV27 to TRBJ2-6, with 9 nucleotides matching TRBD1. Germline V gives CDR1 MNHEY, CDR2 SMNVEV (reference sequence). With 2 bases clipped from V and 1 base from J, the junction kept 6 bases outside the gene matches. The CDR3 extends over 18 amino acids. The CDR3 sequence: CASSLGGTGKSGANVLTF. DNA for the CDR3: TGTGCCAGCAGTTTAGGTGGGACAGGGAAATCTGGGGCCAACGTCCTGACTTTC. Full variable domain (remainder filled in from reference TRBV27 and TRBJ2-6): EAQVTQNPRYLITVTGKKLTVTCSQNMNHEYMSWYRQDPGLGLRQIYYSMNVEVTDKGDVPEGYKVSRKEKRNFPLILESPSPNQTSLYFCASSLGGTGKSGANVLTFGAGSRLTVL.

The rearrangement joins TRBV27 to TRBJ1-2; possible D gene TRBD1, 5 bases. The CDR3 runs to 13 residues. CDR1 MNHEY and CDR2 SMNVEV come from the germline V gene (reference sequence). Trimming pared 6 bases from V and 4 bases from J, leaving 12 bases between. CDR3 amino acids: CASRSDSSYGYTF. Here the CDR3 DNA reads TGTGCCAGCAGGTCTGACAGCTCCTATGGCTACACCTTC.

The chain is built from TRBV27 and TRBJ2-5, with 9 nucleotides matching TRBD2. The J call is uncertain, as TRBJ2-7 better fits the DNA end. Germline V gives CDR1 MNHEY, CDR2 SMNVEV (reference sequence). The CDR3 consists of 16 residues. In nucleotides, the CDR3 is TGTGCCAGCAGTTTCGAGACTAGCGGAGGGGTGGGCGAGCAGTACTTC. As protein: CASSFETSGGVGEQYF.

The chain carries TRBV6-1 and TRBJ1-5; D remains unclear. The V gene lost 1 base and the J gene lost 3 bases, with 7 bases spanning the gap. CDR1 and CDR2 from the germline V gene are MNHNS and SASEGT. The CDR3 has 14 residues. Written as DNA, the CDR3 is TGTGCCAGCAGTGAAGGCCCGCTCAATCAGCCCCAGCATTTT. Amino acids: CASSEGPLNQPQHF.

The chain is built from TRBV3-1 and TRBJ2-5, with D hard to call. Germline values: CDR1 LGHDT, CDR2 YNNKEL (reference sequence). V lost 1 base, J lost 5 bases, and 14 bases lay in between. The CDR3 contains 15 residues. The CDR3 spells CASSQGLGPHETQYF. CDR3 nucleotide sequence: TGTGCCAGCAGCCAAGGTCTCGGACCACATGAGACCCAGTACTTC.

This clonotype came up many times. One end of the junction is discordant with germline, which a read error may explain. The chain carries TRBV7-9 and TRBJ1-2; D is unresolved. The CDR3 is made up of 13 amino acids. Germline CDR1 and CDR2: SEHNR and FQNEAQ (reference sequence). The DNA for the CDR3 is TGCGCCAGCAGCTTAAGGACGGACTATGGCTACACCTTC. Protein product: CASSLRTDYGYTF.

In this sample, this clonotype turned up a few times. This chain joins TRBV29-1 and TRBJ1-1; TRBD1 agrees at 7 bases. Losses at the gene ends were 7 bases for V and 7 bases for J; bases not matched to a gene: 9. This CDR3 spans 12 amino acids. CDR1 is SQVTM and CDR2 is ANQGSEA in the germline V gene. CDR3 region: CSAITGAVEAFF. The DNA for the CDR3 is TGCAGCGCAATCACAGGGGCGGTTGAAGCTTTCTTT.